Here is one T cell receptor beta chain with its context. What it binds is unknown. Other DNA sequences in this specimen translate into the identical CDR3. The sample comes from a study of memory B cells and T cells in multiple sclerosis. Study results and caveats: Shared clonotype counts depended on differing compartment clone-set sizes and were normalized.

Only in-frame clones appear in the TCRdb table, and some are missing; sequencing was by immunoSEQ multiplex PCR. This table has fewer than 15,000 clones, approximately 69% appearing once. This CDR3 comprises 12 residues. Germline-derived CDR1 and CDR2 are MNHNS and SASEGT. After removal of 5 bases from V and 12 bases from J, the junction contained 9 bases not matched to a gene. This receptor was obtained from a human donor with multiple sclerosis. The chain combines TRBV6-1 with TRBJ1-1, with 7 positions matching TRBD1. The specimen sequenced was memory (CD45RO+) CD4+ T cells from blood. In DNA form, the CDR3 reads TGTGCCAGCAGTTCACGACAGGGACTCCCTTTCTTT. Translation gives CASSSRQGLPFF.